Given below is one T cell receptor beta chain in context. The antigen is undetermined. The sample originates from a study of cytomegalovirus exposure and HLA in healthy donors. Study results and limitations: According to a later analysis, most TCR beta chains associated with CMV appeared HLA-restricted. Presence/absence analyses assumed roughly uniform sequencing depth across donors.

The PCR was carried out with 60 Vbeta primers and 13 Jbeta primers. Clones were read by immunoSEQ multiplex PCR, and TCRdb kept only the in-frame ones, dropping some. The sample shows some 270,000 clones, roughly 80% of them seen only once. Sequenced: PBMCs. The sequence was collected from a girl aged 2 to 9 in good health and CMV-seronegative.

CDR3 region: CASSSTGQAHEQYF. The CDR3 bases are TGTGCCAGCAGCTCCACGGGACAGGCCCACGAGCAGTACTTC. V is TRBV13 and J is TRBJ2-7, with 8 bases identical to TRBD1. After removal of 4 bases from V and 5 bases from J, the junction contained 7 bases not matched to a gene. This CDR3 is 14 amino acids long. Per the germline V gene, CDR1 is PRHDT and CDR2 is FYEKMQ (reference sequence).